This is a list of T cell receptor beta chains from one sample in a study of beta chain features in type 1 diabetes. Using immunoSEQ multiplex PCR, the repertoire was profiled, and TCRdb retains in-frame clones only, with some absent. There are 900,000 or so clones in the sample; 17% occur only once, and 0.02% to 0.03% lies in the top ten. The sequenced sample was naive CD4+ T cells from blood. The receptors derive from a woman in her late teens or twenties in good health. CDR3s include the opening cysteine and the closing phenylalanine or tryptophan. Each record gives: V gene, clone size, J gene, D gene, CDR3 protein, CDR3 DNA. D genes are given only for firm matches. Clone size, where shown, is once, few, many, or a class for clones that have expanded.

TRBV23-1	few	TRBJ1-2	NA	CASSQCGYTF	TGCGCCAGCAGTCAGTGCGGCTACACCTTC
TRBV28	NA	TRBJ2-7	NA	CASSPSRGNGYEQYF	TGTGCCAGCAGCCCCTCAAGGGGAAACGGTTACGAGCAGTACTTC
TRBV18	NA	TRBJ1-2	TRBD1	CASSPPGQRRNYGYTF	TGTGCCAGCTCACCACCGGGACAGAGGCGGAACTATGGCTACACCTTC
TRBV6-5	NA	TRBJ2-3	NA	CASSSLPKGGGNTQYF	TGTGCCAGCAGTTCTCTCCCTAAGGGGGGTGGAAATACGCAGTATTTT
TRBV11-2	few	TRBJ2-5	NA	CASSLDLAAGTQYF	TGTGCCAGCAGCTTAGATCTAGCCGCGGGGACCCAGTACTTC
TRBV7-9	NA	TRBJ1-1	NA	CASSLLQGHEAFF	TGTGCCAGCAGCTTATTACAGGGTCATGAAGCTTTCTTT
TRBV7-9	few	TRBJ2-7	NA	CASSSDSSYEQYF	TGTGCCAGCAGCTCAGACAGTTCCTACGAGCAGTACTTC
TRBV28	NA	TRBJ2-1	TRBD2	CASSLMDRTKRDDDEQFF	TGTGCCAGCAGTTTGATGGATCGGACTAAGCGGGATGACGATGAGCAGTTCTTC
TRBV7-8	NA	TRBJ2-1	NA	CASSGRARGWAYNEQFF	TGTGCCAGCAGTGGCAGGGCGCGCGGGTGGGCCTACAATGAGCAGTTCTTC
TRBV5-4	NA	TRBJ2-2	TRBD2	CASSLAGGKPGELFF	TGTGCCAGCAGCCTGGCGGGAGGAAAACCCGGGGAGCTGTTTTTT
TRBV7-8	NA	TRBJ2-2	NA	CAGVQRGTGELFF	TGTGCCGGAGTACAAAGGGGAACCGGGGAGCTGTTTTTT
TRBV10-3	few	TRBJ2-7	NA	CAATSRQYEQYF	TGTGCCGCCACGTCGCGGCAGTACGAGCAGTACTTC